Here is one TCR beta chain with its context. This clonotype was seen ten or more times. The target of this receptor is not known. Base quality data are lacking; no much larger clone is found one base away. The entry originates in a study of spatial heterogeneity in lung cancer (dated by TCRdb to between 2018 and 2021). Regarding the research as a whole: Beta-chain transcripts were consistently detected in greater numbers than alpha-chain transcripts, which likely reflected higher beta-chain transcript abundance. In the raw uncorrected reads, each unique combination of TCR and UMI appeared on average more than ten times. In non-small cell lung cancer, the study quantitatively compared TCR alpha and beta repertoires across several tumor regions, matched nontumor lung, and blood. The study linked features of the TCR repertoire to counts of nonsynonymous mutations, which were determined by whole-exome sequencing of tumor tissue. At surgery, over 200 tumor regions, roughly 63 matched nontumor lung samples and a few dozen PBMC samples were TCR-sequenced for both alpha and beta chains. Findings and caveats that apply to the study as a whole: Additional single-cell paired TCR alpha and beta sequencing was considered necessary to confirm, at a functional level, the hypothesis that regional TCRs recognize regional mutations. Ubiquitous expanded tumor TCRs were found in blood more often at tumor resection than at routine follow-up.

The library was obtained by 5' RACE. Sequencer: NextSeq 500. To allow correction of PCR and sequencing errors, the TCR library protocol tagged every TCR cDNA molecule with a unique molecular identifier. Regarding the original processing steps: Decombinator tools were used for TCR identification, UMI-based error correction and CDR3 extraction. Expanded TCRs were defined as those above a frequency of 2 per 1,000, corresponding to the top 1% of the tumor frequency distribution. Rényi diversity was computed with the R vegan package after subsampling each repertoire 100 times to 5,000 TCRs. CDR3 similarity networks were built from amino acid triplet string-kernel similarity, with CDR3s being connected when pairwise similarity was above 0.82. The public reads were run again by TCRdb, first through fastp at Q25 and then through MiXCR, and only productive beta chains were kept. CDR3 protein sequences are deduplicated, and each keeps its most common genes and DNA. Clone size and V and J calls follow TCRdb, not the original study. Present in this sample are approximately 92,000 distinct CDR3 sequences, roughly 12% of which were seen just once. Jointly, the top ten make up about 38% of the sample.

Looking up the germline V gene (reference sequence) yields CDR1 SEHNR and CDR2 FQNEAQ. The CDR3 sequence holds 15 residues, the cysteine and phenylalanine included. The kept DNA is CDR3 alone, 45 bases in frame from the first base. Trimming leaves V shorter by 5 bases and J shorter by 9 bases, with the junction holding 13 bases beyond the gene matches. The time point label on this specimen signifies: sample taken at primary tumor resection. Samples were obtained from approximately 76 patients with early-stage, untreated non-small cell lung cancer from the lung TRACERx cohort. TCR sequencing used whole RNA extracted from tumor and nontumor lung tissue, or from cryopreserved PBMC samples, without cell sorting. Only patients with enough RNA available from two or more tumor regions were chosen for TCR sequencing.

The sequence came from a male donor with early-stage non-small cell lung cancer. The input for sequencing was PBMCs, taken at surgery. The chain was built from TRBV7-9 and TRBJ2-1; 7 junctional bases match TRBD1. CDR3 reads: CASSPRGRQVSEQFF. The bases read TGTGCCAGCAGCCCAAGGGGGCGTCAGGTGTCTGAGCAGTTCTTC. Joined to the reference TRBV7-9 and TRBJ2-1 proteins, this CDR3 gives the full variable domain: DTGVSQNPRHKITKRGQNVTFRCDPISEHNRLYWYRQTLGQGPEFLTYFQNEAQLEKSRLLSDRFSAERPKGSFSTLEIQRTEQGDSAMYLCASSPRGRQVSEQFFGPGTRLTVL.